The rows below give T cell receptor beta chains drawn from one sample of a study of T-cell memory formation after mild COVID-19. One entry per CDR3 protein, called by TCRdb with MiXCR from the 5' RACE reads. Of about 290,000 distinct CDR3 sequences in the sample, more than 15% were seen once. Specimen: PBMCs or a T cell subset sorted from them (not recorded which). The receptor source for this set is a man younger than 35 who had mild COVID-19 (a few samples of this study predate the infection). Cell type and time point are not known. Both conserved end residues are part of each CDR3. D genes are given only for firm matches.

d_gene: TRBD2
v_gene: TRBV5-1
j_gene: TRBJ2-1
CDR3aa: CASSFSGAYNEQFF

d_gene: .
v_gene: TRBV5-5
j_gene: TRBJ1-1
CDR3aa: CASEGHGLLNTEAFF

d_gene: .
v_gene: TRBV18
j_gene: TRBJ2-2
CDR3aa: CASSPRGSGDTGELFF

d_gene: .
v_gene: TRBV12-3/TRBV12-4
j_gene: TRBJ2-5
CDR3aa: CASSLGLGALLQETQYF

d_gene: TRBD2
v_gene: TRBV5-1
j_gene: TRBJ2-5
CDR3aa: CASSFGTSGAQETQYF

d_gene: .
v_gene: TRBV7-9
j_gene: TRBJ1-5
CDR3aa: CASSGLEGVQPQHF

d_gene: .
v_gene: TRBV30
j_gene: TRBJ1-5
CDR3aa: CAWSVQANQPQHF

d_gene: TRBD1
v_gene: TRBV7-2
j_gene: TRBJ2-3
CDR3aa: CASTNDRATDTQYF

d_gene: .
v_gene: TRBV4-2
j_gene: TRBJ2-1
CDR3aa: CASSPIIRTGAYNEQFF

d_gene: TRBD2
v_gene: TRBV2
j_gene: TRBJ2-3
CDR3aa: CASRERLAGGTDTQYF

d_gene: TRBD1
v_gene: TRBV6-5
j_gene: TRBJ1-2
CDR3aa: CASRRQGADGYTF

d_gene: .
v_gene: TRBV6-5
j_gene: TRBJ1-6
CDR3aa: CASRPPQGRNSPLHF

d_gene: TRBD2
v_gene: TRBV3-1
j_gene: TRBJ2-3
CDR3aa: CASSQDRPTSGGPDTQYF

d_gene: TRBD1
v_gene: TRBV5-1
j_gene: TRBJ1-6
CDR3aa: CASNPTGTDNSPLHF

d_gene: .
v_gene: TRBV6-5
j_gene: TRBJ1-2
CDR3aa: CASSLNVHRSRGYGYTF

d_gene: .
v_gene: TRBV6-6
j_gene: TRBJ2-5
CDR3aa: CASSTMGGQGETQYF

d_gene: .
v_gene: TRBV6-5
j_gene: TRBJ2-7
CDR3aa: CASSYSQLPYEQYF

d_gene: TRBD1
v_gene: TRBV6-5
j_gene: TRBJ1-3
CDR3aa: CASTPGYRGLGNTIYF

d_gene: .
v_gene: TRBV2
j_gene: TRBJ1-1
CDR3aa: CASSEGKGTEAFF

d_gene: TRBD1
v_gene: TRBV6-2/TRBV6-3
j_gene: TRBJ1-1
CDR3aa: CASSLVGTGDTEAFF

d_gene: TRBD1
v_gene: TRBV27
j_gene: TRBJ2-7
CDR3aa: CASRGRPGQGYYEQYF

d_gene: .
v_gene: TRBV27
j_gene: TRBJ2-6
CDR3aa: CASSWDPPGGALTF

d_gene: .
v_gene: TRBV18
j_gene: TRBJ1-5
CDR3aa: CASSPGQGVSQPQHF

d_gene: .
v_gene: TRBV20-1
j_gene: TRBJ1-2
CDR3aa: CSASFGAPNYGYTF

d_gene: .
v_gene: TRBV24-1
j_gene: TRBJ1-5
CDR3aa: CATRRQGLGWPQHF

d_gene: TRBD1
v_gene: TRBV11-2
j_gene: TRBJ2-1
CDR3aa: CASSKRGQGIYNEQFF

d_gene: .
v_gene: TRBV19
j_gene: TRBJ2-5
CDR3aa: CASKQGGEETQYF

d_gene: .
v_gene: TRBV20-1
j_gene: TRBJ1-3
CDR3aa: CSAGKQGAGNTIYF

d_gene: TRBD1
v_gene: TRBV7-3
j_gene: TRBJ2-1
CDR3aa: CASSFGTGGREQFF

d_gene: .
v_gene: TRBV6-5
j_gene: TRBJ2-5
CDR3aa: CASSYGPETQYF

d_gene: .
v_gene: TRBV11-2
j_gene: TRBJ2-3
CDR3aa: CASSPRSWDTKVDTQYF